This T cell receptor (beta chain) was identified in a study of blood T cell repertoires in COVID-19. Study-level background: The United States, Italy and Spain supplied acute and convalescent COVID-19 samples. Nucleic acid was either cDNA or gDNA, and it came from T cells, B-cell-depleted T cells, or PBMCs.

This clone was recorded once. CDR1 is LNHDA, CDR2 SQIVND, per germline (reference sequence). The CDR3 contains 10 residues. Trimming cost V 9 bases and J 3 bases, with 5 bases left between them. Per the authors' pipeline: Reference gene primer amplification gave nucleated cell count estimates. Libraries were prepared by immunoSEQ multiplex PCR; TCRdb keeps only in-frame clonotypes and omits some of them. V and J calls plus clone size are reproduced from that table; the DNA served to infer D and trimming. The repertoire holds roughly 140,000 clones, with 84% as singletons. The chain couples TRBV19 to TRBJ1-2; D is unclear. The sequence was collected from a man aged 65-85 years with acute or convalescent COVID-19. The source material was peripheral blood. The CDR3 sequence: CASRYYGYTF. The CDR3 coding sequence is TGTGCCAGCAGATACTATGGCTACACCTTC.